One sample yielded the 2 T cell receptor beta chains listed below, sequenced in a study of shared clonotypes between healthy human individuals. The assay was immunoSEQ multiplex PCR, and TCRdb's table has in-frame clones only and misses some. The profile covers about 2.4 million clones, with around nine tenths appearing a single time and under 0.15% taken by the ten largest. What was sequenced was naive CD4+ T cells sorted from blood. The subset here: CD45RA+ positively selected. The receptors derive from a young man in good health.

This sequence joins TRBV14 and TRBJ1-5; no clear D gene. The V end was cut by 0 bases, the J end by 3 bases, with 12 bases between. Germline V gene data show CDR1 as SGHDN and CDR2 as FVKESK. The CDR3 has 16 residues. This CDR3 is CASSQDCVLYNQPQHF. The CDR3 nucleotides are TGTGCCAGCAGCCAAGATTGTGTGCTTTACAATCAGCCCCAGCATTTT.

The genes are TRBV19 and TRBJ2-3, with TRBD2 matching 9 bases. Germline trimming cut 5 bases from V and 4 bases from J; bases unmatched to any gene: 7. Per germline, CDR1 LNHDA and CDR2 SQIVND (reference sequence). CDR3 length: 15 amino acids. As DNA, the CDR3 is TGTGCCAGTAGTGATAGCGGGAGAACCGCAGATACGCAGTATTTT. It encodes CASSDSGRTADTQYF.